This T cell receptor beta chain is from a study of shared clonotypes between healthy human individuals. As for the study in general: A couple of women and a few men aged 18 to 49 served as donors.

It was at deep level that the assay was run. Profiling relied on immunoSEQ multiplex PCR, and the TCRdb table lists in-frame clones only, not all of them. The table has under 1 million clones, 95% to 97% seen once. Positive CCR7 selection of CD45RO-negative cells yielded the naive CD8 cells, and terminally differentiated effector memory CD45RA+ cells were excluded. Germline-derived CDR1 and CDR2 are SQVTM and ANQGSEA. V shed 1 base and J shed 6 bases, with 14 bases lying between them. CDR3 size: 14 residues. With respect to this clone: The antigen is not known.

Study-wide results and caveats: Sequencing of the sorted subsets was shown by rarefaction to be incomplete despite large depth.

Sequenced: naive CD8+ T cells sorted from blood. The sequence came from a young man in good health. The chain couples TRBV29-1 to TRBJ2-3, with D maybe TRBD1 (5 bases). The CDR3 DNA reads as TGCAGCGTTGAAGGGGTGGGTGGGGCCGATACGCAGTATTTT. Its translation is CSVEGVGGADTQYF.